This entry lists 12 T cell receptor beta chains sequenced from one sample in a study of cytomegalovirus exposure and HLA in healthy donors. Vbeta (60) and Jbeta (13) primers were used in the PCR. Produced via immunoSEQ multiplex PCR; TCRdb's table is partial and in-frame only. The sample lists some 190,000 clones, 85% seen once, with 1% in the top ten. Sequenced: PBMCs. The receptors come from a boy under 10 years old in good health and CMV-seronegative.

V gene TRBV5-8 combines with J gene TRBJ2-7, with D unresolved. CDR1 SGHTS and CDR2 YDEGEE come from the germline V gene. Trimming stripped 4 bases from V and 2 bases from J, with 13 bases between. The CDR3 has 14 residues. The CDR3, as DNA: TGTGCCAGCAGCAGCCTGACGGGTACCTACGAGCAGTACTTC. Translation: CASSSLTGTYEQYF.

The chain employs TRBV5-1 and TRBJ1-3; TRBD1 matches 8 bases. J lost 0 bases, V lost 1 base, and 9 bases had no gene match. This CDR3 has 18 amino acids. Germline CDR1 reads SGHRS; CDR2 reads YFSETQ. The CDR3 spells CASSLKGDRTNSGNTIYF. The DNA of the CDR3 is TGCGCCAGCAGCTTGAAGGGGGACAGGACAAACTCTGGAAACACCATATATTTT.

Only one count was recorded for this clone. The genes are TRBV9 and TRBJ2-2; 7 bases are a match to TRBD1. Germline CDR1 is SGDLS and CDR2 is YYNGEE. Trimming took 2 bases from V and 3 from J; bases not matched to a gene: 4. This CDR3 spans 15 amino acids. The CDR3 protein is CASSVGTEYTGELFF. The CDR3 bases are TGTGCCAGCAGCGTTGGGACAGAGTACACCGGGGAGCTGTTTTTT.

The chain employs TRBV4-2 and TRBJ2-1; D remains ambiguous. The CDR3 length is 12 residues. Germline V gives CDR1 LGHNA, CDR2 YNFKEQ. Trimming took off 4 bases at V and 7 bases at J, with 8 bases between the two ends. The CDR3 sequence: CASSLTLNEQFF. Written as DNA, the CDR3 is TGTGCCAGCAGCCTGACTTTGAATGAGCAGTTCTTC.

This chain joins TRBV11-2 and TRBJ2-7, with 14 bases matching TRBD2. V shed 4 bases, J shed 6 bases, and the junction held 8 bases outside the gene matches. Germline assignment: CDR1 SGHAT and CDR2 FQNNGV. The CDR3 sequence is 16 residues long. CDR3 protein: CASSSPRTSGRSEQYF. In DNA form, the CDR3 reads TGTGCCAGCAGCTCCCCTCGGACTAGCGGGAGGAGCGAGCAGTACTTC. The full variable domain, its missing parts supplied by reference TRBV11-2 and TRBJ2-7, is EAGVAQSPRYKIIEKRQSVAFWCNPISGHATLYWYQQILGQGPKLLIQFQNNGVVDDSQLPKDRFSAERLKGVDSTLKIQPAKLEDSAVYLCASSSPRTSGRSEQYFGPGTRLTVT.

This sequence joins TRBV29-1 and TRBJ2-3; weak D call: TRBD1 (5 bases). The CDR3 loop spans 15 amino acids. CDR1 SQVTM and CDR2 ANQGSEA come from the germline V gene. Trimming pared 1 base from V and 3 bases from J, leaving 14 bases between. CDR3 residues: CSVEGAQPGTDTQYF. In DNA form, the CDR3 reads TGCAGCGTTGAAGGGGCACAGCCAGGGACAGATACGCAGTATTTT.

The V call is TRBV6-1, the J call TRBJ2-7; weak D call: TRBD2 (7 bases). CDR1 is MNHNS and CDR2 is SASEGT in the germline V gene. The CDR3 totals 12 residues. V gave up 7 bases and J gave up 6 bases, with 13 bases separating them. In DNA, the CDR3 is TGTGCCAGCATGGGGGGGGGCTCCGAGCAGTACGTC. Protein sequence: CASMGGGSEQYV.

The chain uses TRBV11-2 and TRBJ2-7; 9 nucleotides match TRBD2. CDR1 is SGHAT, CDR2 FQNNGV, per germline. V lost 5 bases to trimming and J lost 1 base; unmatched junction nucleotides: 9. The CDR3 runs to 16 residues. CDR3 region: CASSLITSGPSYEQYF. CDR3 in DNA: TGTGCCAGCAGCCTGATCACTAGCGGGCCTTCCTACGAGCAGTACTTC.

The J gene is TRBJ2-1, the V gene TRBV9; 13 bases align to TRBD2. Trimming cost V 2 bases and J 4 bases; bases outside gene matches: 12. This CDR3 is built from 19 residues. Germline values: CDR1 SGDLS, CDR2 YYNGEE. The CDR3 DNA reads as TGTGCCAGCAGCGTGACTAGCGGGAGGAATTCCGAAGAATACAATGAGCAGTTCTTC. Protein sequence: CASSVTSGRNSEEYNEQFF.

The V and J genes are TRBV4-1 and TRBJ1-6, with 8 bases matching TRBD1. V dropped 2 bases and J dropped 6; count of bases not matched to a gene: 3. CDR3 length: 15 residues. Germline CDR1 MGHRA, CDR2 YSYEKL. The CDR3 loop reads CASSQWQGANSPLHF. CDR3 nucleotide sequence: TGCGCCAGCAGCCAATGGCAGGGGGCTAATTCACCCCTCCACTTT.

The V and J genes are TRBV10-3 and TRBJ2-3; D is ambiguous. Trimming took off 2 bases at V and 3 bases at J, with 9 bases between the two ends. The CDR3 consists of 14 residues. CDR1 and CDR2 from the germline V gene are ENHRY and SYGVKD. CDR3 coding DNA: TGTGCCATCAGTGAGGCCGGTGGTACAGATACGCAGTATTTT. The encoded protein is CAISEAGGTDTQYF.

The chain has TRBV11-3 and TRBJ2-7, with a possible D match to TRBD2 (5 bases). V was pared by 2 bases and J by 2 bases, with 7 bases between. Germline CDR1 and CDR2: SGHNT and YENEEA. The CDR3 is 13 amino acids. CDR3 nucleotide sequence: TGTGCCAGCAGCTTACCGGGAACCTACGAGCAGTACTTC. It specifies CASSLPGTYEQYF.